The sequence of this T cell receptor beta chain was determined in a study of shared clonotypes between healthy human individuals. Study-wide results and caveats: Owing to a small donor count, the genetic and exposure-history diversity represented was limited.

Caucasian adults residing in Nashville, Tennessee made up all the donors. With unsorted samples, genomic DNA was obtained from 89 million or so PBMCs. V dropped 3 bases and J dropped 5 bases, with 14 bases sitting between them. Germline V gene lookup returns CDR1 SEHNR and CDR2 FQNEAQ (reference sequence). This CDR3 comprises 15 residues. The assay used deep level. The method was immunoSEQ multiplex PCR; TCRdb's version includes in-frame clones alone and lacks a portion of them. There are roughly 500,000 clones in the sample; roughly 80% occur only once, and over 9.5% lies in the top ten. A note on this clone: Its antigen is not identified.

The sequenced sample was PBMCs. The TCR comes from a woman in her thirties or forties in good health. Some clones in this sample may be carry-over from other donors' samples. The chain uses TRBV7-9 and TRBJ2-1; D perhaps matches TRBD1 (5 bases). The CDR3 sequence is CASSLSRGPNNEQFF. In nucleotides, the CDR3 is TGTGCCAGCAGCTTGTCAAGGGGCCCTAACAATGAGCAGTTCTTC.